This T cell receptor (beta chain) was identified in a study of CD8+ T cells in alopecia areata (dated by TCRdb to 2016 to 2019). In the study overall: The treated patients took part in an open-label pilot trial in which moderate-to-severe alopecia areata was treated with oral tofacitinib at 5 to 10 mg twice daily. RNA came from the PAXgene miRNA kit for fixed scalp, the miRNeasy kit for PBMCs, and the RNeasy kit for mouse skin. TCRbeta CDR3 regions were amplified by immunoSEQ multiplex PCR with 35 Vbeta forward and 13 Jbeta reverse primers. The SALT score, which quantifies the percentage of affected scalp surface area, was used to measure disease severity in treated patients. Scalp tissue and sorted CD4+ and CD8+ peripheral blood T cells from patchy and totalis/universalis alopecia areata patients and from healthy controls were covered by human TCRbeta sequencing. Clonality in the scalp was compared among normal scalp (n=4), patchy alopecia areata scalp (n=8), and alopecia totalis/universalis scalp (n=8). Tofacitinib was administered for 6 to 18 months, and 6 months of follow-up off drug were then conducted to assess delayed response and recurrence. The study used high-throughput TCRbeta sequencing to examine T cell clonal expansion in alopecia areata, in both the C3H/HeJ mouse model and human patients. Tofacitinib-treated patients had biopsies at baseline and at 4 and 24 weeks of treatment, with a later scalp biopsy in several patients. The study at large found these results: With tofacitinib, both scalp clonality and the number of expanded CD8+ clones among the top 100 scalp clones went down significantly. Resident alphabeta T cells in normal human skin are also sequenced, complicating scalp TCR repertoire analysis, unlike mouse skin dominated by gammadelta T cells. Many expanded lesional clones persisted in scalp and blood during tofacitinib treatment, which may partly explain relapse after stopping treatment. TCR sequences shared between patients were less clear than in mice, possibly partly because of HLA diversity in the patient population. The treated cohort was small, with a single nonresponder, so links between baseline CD8+ expansion and response need larger studies. Lesional scalp, especially in alopecia totalis/universalis, showed higher clonality and more expanded CD8+ clones than normal scalp, suggesting antigenic drive.

The time point label on this specimen signifies: 20 to 30 weeks on oral tofacitinib. The sample's treatment or condition label, decoded: oral pan-JAK inhibitor, 5-10 mg twice daily. Peripheral blood and lesional scalp punch biopsies were obtained from patients with alopecia areata. PBMCs were isolated by density centrifugation and stained for CD3, CD4 and CD8, after which CD4+ and CD8+ T cells were sorted on a FACSAria. Its CDR3 holds 16 amino acids, cysteine through phenylalanine. Just the 48-base CDR3 DNA is kept, in frame starting at base 1. V is pared back by 0 bases and J by 7 bases, with 15 bases lying between the germline termini. Looking up the germline V gene yields CDR1 MNHEY and CDR2 SVGAGI. On this clone itself: This receptor's antigen is unknown. The input lacks base qualities; no much larger clone sits a single base away.

Receptor libraries were prepared by the immunoSEQ multiplex PCR assay. For TCR sequencing, RNA was extracted from every sample and reverse transcribed into cDNA to serve as template. First-strand cDNA was synthesized with SuperScript III using a 2:1 mix of oligo-dT and random hexamers. A synthetic immune receptor repertoire was used to measure amplification bias, and any remaining bias was corrected computationally. The original methods were these. After raw reads were preprocessed to remove errors, the CDR3 was defined following IMGT conventions as running from the conserved cysteine to phenylalanine. To get clonality, Shannon entropy was normalized by log2 of the number of productive unique TCRs and the result was subtracted from 1. CD4 or CD8 identity of scalp clones was inferred by cross-referencing scalp TCRbeta sequences with sorted blood CD4 and CD8 repertoires. TCRdb's version of the immuneACCESS table is confined to in-frame rearrangements and falls short of the full clone set. An unresolved V gene accounts for under half of the shortfall where checked; the remainder is of unknown origin. The V and J calls and clone size are taken from that table; D and trimming were inferred from the DNA. The sample includes approximately 280,000 clones, with 58% observed a single time. Together, the top ten hold over 1.5% of the sample.

This receptor was obtained from a human donor with alopecia areata. The specimen was CD4+ T cells sorted from blood, collected at week 24, from a patient treated with tofacitinib. The chain joins TRBV6-5 to TRBJ1-4, and perhaps TRBD1 as D gene, on 5 matching bases. The CDR3 corresponds to CASSYSYRGLGEKLFF. The DNA is as follows: TGTGCCAGCAGTTACTCGTACCGGGGCTTGGGTGAAAAACTGTTTTTT.